This entry lists 24 T cell receptor beta chains sequenced from one sample in a study of blood T cells in healthy people across ages. The authors ran a second PCR of roughly 6 to 12 cycles using a sample-barcoded 5' primer and a J-beta primer mix. TCRdb recomputed calls from the 5' RACE reads with MiXCR, one row per CDR3 protein. The data contain 1.5 million or so distinct CDR3 sequences, approximately 42% of them singletons. Specimen: blood. Receptor source: a woman under 30 in good health.

This clonotype was found once. The chain is built from TRBV12-3 or TRBV12-4 and TRBJ1-1; possible D gene TRBD1, 6 bases. V was clipped by 5 bases and J by 1 base, with 11 bases between them. The CDR3 is made up of 14 amino acids. The CDR3 DNA is TGTGCCAGCAGTAAGGGGGGGGGGAACACTGAAGCTTTCTTT. This encodes CASSKGGGNTEAFF.

The chain carries TRBV11-2 and TRBJ2-3; TRBD2 aligns across 11 bases. J gave up 0 bases and V 3 bases, and 5 bases lay outside the gene matches. The CDR3 contains 17 residues. Germline CDR1 SGHAT, CDR2 FQNNGV. This CDR3 is CASSLRLAGTSTDTQYF. The CDR3 bases are TGTGCCAGCAGCTTGCGACTAGCGGGAACTAGCACAGATACGCAGTATTTT.

The V and J genes are TRBV28 and TRBJ1-6; D perhaps matches TRBD1 (6 bases). The CDR3 totals 15 residues. With 8 bases removed from V and 14 bases from J, the gap between germline ends came to 25 bases. Per the germline V gene, CDR1 is MDHEN and CDR2 is SYDVKM. As DNA, the CDR3 is TGTGCCAGCCTTAAACGGGACACACCGGATCAAACCCTCCACTTT. Amino acid sequence: CASLKRDTPDQTLHF.

The chain employs TRBV5-1 and TRBJ2-1; D remains ambiguous. The germline CDR1 and CDR2 sequences are SGHRS and YFSETQ. V was trimmed by 5 bases and J by 2 bases, leaving 23 bases between them. This CDR3 has 18 residues. The CDR3: CASSFLFTVAATYNEQFF. The CDR3 nucleotides read TGCGCCAGCAGTTTCCTTTTCACGGTGGCGGCTACCTACAATGAGCAGTTCTTC.

This clonotype appeared many times. The rearrangement links TRBV29-1 to TRBJ2-4, with a weak D call TRBD2 (6 bases). Between the trimmed V and J ends, which lost 4 bases and 0 bases, there was a span of 7 bases. The CDR3 has 13 amino acids. CDR1 is SQVTM, CDR2 ANQGSEA, per germline. Written as DNA, the CDR3 is TGCAGCGTTGGGGGACTAGCCAAAAACATTCAGTACTTC. This codes for CSVGGLAKNIQYF.

The chain links TRBV2 to TRBJ1-4; no definite D call. CDR1 is SNHLY and CDR2 is FYNNEI in the germline V gene. V lost 6 bases to trimming and J lost 6 bases, with 14 bases between them. The CDR3 spans 14 residues. The CDR3 here is CASRVRTADEKLFF. CDR3 bases: TGTGCCAGCAGGGTTCGGACTGCGGATGAAAAACTGTTTTTT. The full variable domain, rest sourced from reference TRBV2 and TRBJ1-4, is EPEVTQTPSHQVTQMGQEVILRCVPISNHLYFYWYRQILGQKVEFLVSFYNNEISEKSEIFDDQFSVERPDGSNFTLKIRSTKLEDSAMYFCASRVRTADEKLFFGSGTQLSVL.

The sample holds a few counts of this clonotype. The gene calls are TRBV4-1 and TRBJ1-2; D gene unclear. Trimming stripped 0 bases from V and 4 bases from J, with 15 bases between. The CDR3 totals 16 residues. The germline V gene encodes CDR1 MGHRA and CDR2 YSYEKL. CDR3 residues: CASSQDLARSSYGYTF. The CDR3 region has the DNA TGCGCCAGCAGCCAAGATCTTGCGAGGTCATCCTATGGCTACACCTTC.

The DNA of the CDR3 is TGTGCCAGCATCGCGGACAGGTCCACCGGGGAGCTGTTTTTT. Translating it yields CASIADRSTGELFF. The chain combines TRBV2 with TRBJ2-2; 7 positions agree with TRBD1. The junction had 6 bases not matched to a gene; V was cut back by 7 bases and J by 4 bases. The CDR3 runs 14 residues. Germline V gene data show CDR1 as SNHLY and CDR2 as FYNNEI.

The rearrangement joins TRBV2 to TRBJ1-2; tentative D call: TRBD1 (6 bases). Germline CDR1 is SNHLY and CDR2 is FYNNEI. The CDR3 totals 14 residues. Trimming pared 7 bases from V and 8 bases from J, leaving 20 bases between. The CDR3 reads CASTWGQLSSGYTF. CDR3 coding DNA: TGTGCCAGCACCTGGGGACAACTATCATCAGGCTACACCTTC. The full variable domain, with the rest looked up from reference TRBV2 and TRBJ1-2, is EPEVTQTPSHQVTQMGQEVILRCVPISNHLYFYWYRQILGQKVEFLVSFYNNEISEKSEIFDDQFSVERPDGSNFTLKIRSTKLEDSAMYFCASTWGQLSSGYTFGSGTRLTVV.

The CDR3 DNA reads TGTGCCAGCAGTTCCTCCAAGACTAGCGGGAGCAACAATGAGCAGTTCTTC. The encoded protein is CASSSSKTSGSNNEQFF. The rearrangement uses TRBV6-2 or TRBV6-3 and TRBJ2-1; 12 bases are a match to TRBD2. This CDR3 region has 17 residues. CDR1 MNHEY and CDR2 SVGEGT come from the germline V gene. Germline trimming cut 4 bases from V and 5 bases from J; bases unmatched to any gene: 9.

V gene TRBV20-1 combines with J gene TRBJ2-3; 7 bases map to TRBD2. V shed 0 bases, J shed 5 bases, and the junction held 5 bases outside the gene matches. The germline CDR1 and CDR2 sequences are DFQATT and SNEGSKA (reference sequence). The CDR3 sequence is 14 residues long. The CDR3 is CSARESGAGDTQYF. The CDR3 bases are TGCAGTGCTAGAGAAAGCGGGGCGGGAGATACGCAGTATTTT.

This rearrangement joins TRBV12-3 or TRBV12-4 to TRBJ2-1; D remains ambiguous. V shed 0 bases and J shed 9 bases, with 12 bases lying between them. The length of the CDR3 is 14 residues. This CDR3 is CASSLALRVSEQFF. The CDR3 region has the DNA TGTGCCAGCAGTTTAGCGCTAAGGGTCAGTGAGCAGTTCTTC.

This chain connects TRBV2 to TRBJ2-1, with 8 bases that match TRBD2. V shed 3 bases, J shed 7 bases, and the junction held 5 bases outside the gene matches. This CDR3 comprises 14 residues. From germline, CDR1 is SNHLY and CDR2 FYNNEI. The CDR3 sequence is CASSDGGGGNEQFF. CDR3 nucleotide sequence: TGTGCCAGCAGTGACGGGGGCGGGGGGAATGAGCAGTTCTTC.

This clonotype was seen a handful of times. This chain uses TRBV5-4 with TRBJ1-2; possible D gene TRBD1, 6 bases. The CDR3 consists of 16 residues. Between the trimmed V and J ends, which lost 2 bases and 4 bases, there was a span of 18 bases. CDR1 SGHNT and CDR2 YYREEE come from the germline V gene (reference sequence). CDR3 coding DNA: TGTGCCAGCAGCTTTACCATACCAGGGGCATTCTATGGCTACACCTTC. It is translated as CASSFTIPGAFYGYTF.

The chain employs TRBV28 and TRBJ1-1; no definite D call. Trimming took 7 bases from V and 5 from J, leaving 14 bases between them. The CDR3 is made up of 13 amino acids. Germline V gives CDR1 MDHEN, CDR2 SYDVKM. DNA of the CDR3: TGTGCCAGCATCAAGGGCTCTGGGACTGAAGCTTTCTTT. Amino acid sequence: CASIKGSGTEAFF. Looking up the rest from reference TRBV28 and TRBJ1-1 gives the full variable domain: DVKVTQSSRYLVKRTGEKVFLECVQDMDHENMFWYRQDPGLGLRLIYFSYDVKMKEKGDIPEGYSVSREKKERFSLILESASTNQTSMYLCASIKGSGTEAFFGQGTRLTVV.

The genes are TRBV10-3 and TRBJ1-5, with a possible D match to TRBD1 (5 bases). The CDR3 loop spans 13 amino acids. The ends were cut back, 2 bases at V and 6 bases at J, with 8 bases in the middle. The germline V gene encodes CDR1 ENHRY and CDR2 SYGVKD. This CDR3 reads CAISELGAQPQHF. CDR3 bases: TGTGCCATCAGTGAGCTTGGGGCTCAGCCCCAGCATTTT.

The chain employs TRBV9 and TRBJ2-1, with TRBD2 matching 11 bases. The J call may be in error: the DNA end matches TRBJ2-7 better. Germline V gene data show CDR1 as SGDLS and CDR2 as YYNGEE. The CDR3 covers 16 residues. The CDR3 loop reads CASSKKTSGTYNEQYF. CDR3 DNA: TGTGCCAGCAGCAAGAAGACTAGCGGGACCTACAATGAGCAGTACTTC.

The gene calls are TRBV6-2 or TRBV6-3 and TRBJ1-5, with D perhaps matching TRBD1 (6 bases). The CDR3 loop spans 15 amino acids. Germline-derived CDR1 and CDR2 are MNHEY and SVGEGT. The germline V and J ends were trimmed by 8 bases and 1 base, with 15 bases remaining between them. CDR3 nucleotide sequence: TGTGCCAGCGAGGGGGGGGGTTGGAGCAATCAGCCCCAGCATTTT. Translating it yields CASEGGGWSNQPQHF.

This chain links TRBV18 with TRBJ1-2, with TRBD1 matching 7 bases. The V gene end was trimmed by 4 bases and the J gene end by 10 bases; junction bases not matched to a gene: 9. The CDR3 length is 13 residues. In germline, CDR1 is KGHSH, CDR2 LQKENI. The CDR3 nucleotides are TGTGCCAGCTCACTTGACAGGGCCTCAACCTACACCTTC. It yields the protein CASSLDRASTYTF.

This CDR3 reads CASSPSGGHSTEQFF. CDR3 sequence (DNA): TGTGCCAGCAGCCCTAGCGGGGGTCATAGCACTGAGCAGTTCTTC. This rearrangement joins TRBV7-2 to TRBJ2-1; 10 bases align to TRBD2. From germline, CDR1 is SGHTA and CDR2 FQGNSA. This CDR3 has 15 amino acids. Unmatched junction bases numbered 10, after V lost 5 bases and J lost 9 bases. The full variable domain, its missing parts supplied by reference TRBV7-2 and TRBJ2-1, is GAGVSQSPSNKVTEKGKDVELRCDPISGHTALYWYRQSLGQGLEFLIYFQGNSAPDKSGLPSDRFSAERTGGSVSTLTIQRTQQEDSAVYLCASSPSGGHSTEQFFGPGTRLTVL.

This clonotype was seen a few times. The chain is built from TRBV4-1 and TRBJ2-7, with D uncertain. CDR1 MGHRA and CDR2 YSYEKL come from the germline V gene. The CDR3 covers 16 residues. Trimming stripped 1 base from V and 0 bases from J, with 13 bases between. Here the CDR3 reads CASSQVGPPSSYEQYF. CDR3 bases: TGCGCCAGCAGCCAAGTAGGACCGCCTAGCTCCTACGAGCAGTACTTC.

The chain has TRBV29-1 and TRBJ2-5; D is perhaps TRBD2 (6 bases). V was shortened by 2 bases and J by 5 bases, with 15 bases between the two germline ends. There are 14 residues in the CDR3. From germline, CDR1 is SQVTM and CDR2 ANQGSEA. CDR3 sequence: CSVELATRGETQYF. The CDR3 nucleotides are TGCAGCGTTGAACTGGCTACTCGGGGGGAGACCCAGTACTTC.

This clonotype occurred a few times. This chain connects TRBV7-2 to TRBJ1-2; D call uncertain. V was trimmed by 6 bases and J by 0 bases, leaving 23 bases between them. The CDR3 is made up of 18 amino acids. Per germline, CDR1 SGHTA and CDR2 FQGNSA. The CDR3, as DNA: TGTGCCAGCAGTCTTAGCGTTACAGCTCGACCATCTAACTATGGCTACACCTTC. Translated: CASSLSVTARPSNYGYTF.

This clonotype was counted ten times or more. The CDR3 DNA reads as TGTGCCAGCAGAACTAACTATGGCTACACCTTC. This codes for CASRTNYGYTF. The rearrangement uses TRBV12-3 or TRBV12-4 and TRBJ1-2; D is ambiguous. The CDR3 spans 11 residues. V was clipped by 6 bases and J by 0 bases, with 2 bases between them.